This paragraph covers one T cell receptor (beta chain) sequence. Its specificity is not known. CDR3 length: 12 residues. Germline lookup yields CDR1 SEHNR and CDR2 FQNEAQ (reference sequence). These data are taken from a study of cytomegalovirus exposure and HLA in healthy donors. Study-wide results and limits: TCR beta V- and J-gene trimming, according to a later analysis, was linked to a missense DCLRE1C variant. Confirmation was obtained in vitro that three CMV-associated chains are specific for CMV antigens. Several of the most significant clusters appeared linked to common viral pathogens, based on a later analysis. The study carried out a later analysis of TCR beta sequences. It associated approximately 16,000 of them with specific HLA alleles at a false discovery rate of 0.05.

Use of 60 Vbeta and 13 Jbeta primers characterized the PCR. Sequenced by immunoSEQ multiplex PCR; TCRdb stores in-frame clones only, minus some. The repertoire consists of around 210,000 clones, with roughly 80% occurring once and the leading ten covering 1.5% to 2%. This receptor was taken from a man in his fifties in good health and CMV-seronegative. This chain joins TRBV7-9 and TRBJ2-5; 7 nucleotides line up with TRBD2. The J call is doubtful: the DNA matches TRBJ2-7 better. The sequencing input was PBMCs. The CDR3 DNA is TGTGCCAGCAGGCCAACTAGCGCCGAGCAGTACTTC. Translated, it gives CASRPTSAEQYF.